These T cell receptor beta chains were read from a single sample in a study of blood T cell repertoires in COVID-19. Sequenced by immunoSEQ multiplex PCR; TCRdb stores in-frame clones only, minus some. This repertoire shows some 150,000 clones, about 87% found once; its top ten account for roughly 11%. Sequencing was carried out using peripheral blood. Every receptor here comes from an elderly woman with acute or convalescent COVID-19. Both conserved end residues are part of each CDR3. The order of the fields is V gene, D gene, J gene, clone size, CDR3 protein, CDR3 DNA. A D gene is named only where the DNA matches it firmly. Clone sizes are given selectively: once, few, many, or a class where the clone is expanded.

>TRBV5-1|NA|TRBJ1-2|NA
CASSLGWQYGYTF
TGCGCCAGCAGCTTGGGTTGGCAGTATGGCTACACCTTC
>TRBV6-5|NA|TRBJ1-1|NA
CASSTGTGNTEAFF
TGTGCCAGCAGCACCGGGACTGGGAACACTGAAGCTTTCTTT
>TRBV5-6|NA|TRBJ1-2|NA
CASRLVRDTSNYGYTF
TGTGCCAGCAGATTGGTCCGGGACACCTCTAACTATGGCTACACCTTC
>TRBV12-5|TRBD1|TRBJ1-4|NA
CASGRGMTGGDEKLFF
TGTGCTAGTGGCCGTGGTATGACAGGGGGCGATGAAAAACTGTTTTTT
>TRBV20-1|TRBD2|TRBJ2-2|NA
CSASSGVTGELFF
TGCAGTGCTAGTAGCGGGGTAACCGGGGAGCTGTTTTTT
>TRBV5-1|NA|TRBJ1-1|NA
CASSLRLDSEAFF
TGCGCCAGCAGCTTGAGATTGGACAGTGAAGCTTTCTTT
>TRBV19|TRBD1|TRBJ1-2|NA
CASRRVGTGSNYGYTF
TGTGCCAGTAGAAGAGTCGGGACAGGCTCTAACTATGGCTACACCTTC
>TRBV5-1|TRBD1|TRBJ1-2|few
CASSITPRETGSGYTF
TGCGCCAGCAGCATAACGCCCCGAGAGACAGGGAGTGGCTACACCTTC
>TRBV2|NA|TRBJ1-6|NA
CASTIQAGPNSSLHF
TGTGCCAGCACAATCCAGGCAGGGCCCAATTCTTCCCTCCACTTT
>TRBV4-2|NA|TRBJ1-1|NA
CASSRSEGTNTEAFF
TGTGCCAGCAGCCGATCCGAGGGCACAAACACTGAAGCTTTCTTT
>TRBV2|TRBD1|TRBJ1-5|NA
CASSETGGGQPQHF
TGTGCCAGCAGTGAAACAGGGGGCGGACAGCCCCAGCATTTT
>TRBV12-3/TRBV12-4|NA|TRBJ1-5|NA
CASSAGDQQPQHF
TGTGCCAGCAGTGCAGGGGACCAGCAGCCCCAGCATTTT
>TRBV2|NA|TRBJ1-3|NA
CASSGGSSGNTIYF
TGTGCCAGCAGTGGTGGCAGCTCTGGAAACACCATATATTTT
>TRBV9|NA|TRBJ2-1|NA
CASSVEGSGPRGEQFF
TGTGCCAGCAGCGTAGAAGGCTCAGGCCCCCGGGGTGAGCAGTTCTTC
>TRBV27|NA|TRBJ2-5|NA
CASSLAQAGQETQYF
TGTGCCAGCAGTTTAGCCCAGGCCGGTCAAGAGACCCAGTACTTC
>TRBV19|TRBD1|TRBJ1-1|NA
CASSIVPPGQGLETEAFF
TGTGCCAGTAGTATAGTCCCCCCGGGACAGGGCCTTGAAACTGAAGCTTTCTTT
>TRBV19|TRBD1|TRBJ1-1|NA
CASSMPGGAGNTEAFF
TGTGCCAGTAGTATGCCAGGGGGCGCGGGGAACACTGAAGCTTTCTTT
>TRBV5-1|TRBD1|TRBJ2-7|NA
CASSLAGQAGYEQYF
TGCGCCAGCAGCTTGGCCGGACAGGCTGGATACGAGCAGTACTTC
>TRBV24-1|TRBD1|TRBJ2-3|NA
CATSDTPDRTDTQYF
TGTGCCACCAGTGATACCCCGGACAGGACAGATACGCAGTATTTT
>TRBV6-5|NA|TRBJ1-1|NA
CASSYSIGLEAFF
TGTGCCAGCAGTTACTCTATCGGACTAGAGGCTTTCTTT
>TRBV19|TRBD1|TRBJ1-4|NA
CATRTGTGVEKLFF
TGTGCCACCAGAACCGGGACAGGGGTCGAAAAACTGTTTTTT
>TRBV7-2|TRBD1|TRBJ1-1|NA
CASSLVPTGVNTEAFF
TGTGCCAGCAGCTTAGTTCCGACAGGGGTGAACACTGAAGCTTTCTTT
>TRBV9|NA|TRBJ2-2|NA
CASSPINFPAAQANGELFF
TGTGCCAGCAGCCCTATTAATTTCCCCGCTGCACAGGCCAACGGGGAGCTGTTTTTT
>TRBV30|TRBD1|TRBJ1-2|NA
CAWIRTGSWDGYTF
TGTGCCTGGATCCGGACAGGGTCTTGGGATGGCTACACCTTC
>TRBV4-1|NA|TRBJ1-1|NA
CASSQVRGTEAFF
TGCGCCAGCAGCCAAGTTAGGGGGACTGAAGCTTTCTTT
>TRBV2|NA|TRBJ1-1|NA
CASLTSRVGNTEAFF
TGTGCCAGCCTTACCTCACGGGTGGGGAACACTGAAGCTTTCTTT
>TRBV2|TRBD1|TRBJ1-2|NA
CASSLQGADYGYTF
TGTGCCAGCAGCTTACAGGGGGCGGACTATGGCTACACCTTC
>TRBV5-1|TRBD1|TRBJ2-7|NA
CASNPGQGVIYEQYF
TGCGCCAGCAACCCGGGACAGGGGGTGATCTACGAGCAGTACTTC
>TRBV12-5|TRBD1|TRBJ1-4|NA
CASGTGVSGEKLFF
TGTGCTAGTGGCACAGGGGTCTCAGGTGAAAAACTGTTTTTT
>TRBV15|TRBD2|TRBJ2-1|once
CATSTRTSGGVLQFF
TGTGCCACCAGCACTCGGACTAGCGGGGGGGTATTGCAGTTCTTC
>TRBV30|NA|TRBJ2-3|NA
CAWNLRGRTDTQYF
TGTGCCTGGAACTTGCGGGGGCGCACAGATACGCAGTATTTT
>TRBV18|TRBD1|TRBJ2-7|NA
CASSRDRGAYEQYF
TGTGCCAGCTCAAGGGACAGGGGAGCTTACGAGCAGTACTTC
>TRBV29-1|TRBD1|TRBJ2-1|NA
CSVEGAGTGGNEQFF
TGCAGCGTTGAAGGGGCAGGGACAGGGGGGAATGAGCAGTTCTTC
>TRBV9|TRBD1|TRBJ1-6|NA
CASSVGWDRVSPLHF
TGTGCCAGCAGCGTAGGCTGGGACAGGGTTTCACCCCTCCACTTT
>TRBV7-9|NA|TRBJ1-2|NA
CASSPTGLFWYGYTF
TGTGCCAGCAGCCCGACAGGTTTATTTTGGTATGGCTACACCTTC
>TRBV7-2|TRBD1|TRBJ2-1|NA
CASSLAGTVRSEQFF
TGTGCCAGCAGCTTAGCGGGGACAGTTCGCTCTGAGCAGTTCTTC
>TRBV18|NA|TRBJ1-3|NA
CASSPTVRSGNTIYF
TGTGCCAGCTCACCCACCGTCAGGTCTGGAAACACCATATATTTT
>TRBV7-2|TRBD1|TRBJ1-1|NA
CASSSLRQGSEAFF
TGTGCCAGCAGCTCCCTTCGACAGGGGAGTGAAGCTTTCTTT
>TRBV7-9|NA|TRBJ2-1|once
CASSHSGTQPYNEQFF
TGTGCCAGCAGCCACTCCGGGACACAACCCTACAATGAGCAGTTCTTC
>TRBV2|TRBD1|TRBJ1-1|NA
CASSSGQGARTEAFF
TGTGCCAGCAGCTCCGGACAGGGGGCGAGGACTGAAGCTTTCTTT
>TRBV30|NA|TRBJ1-2|NA
CAWRAGQYDGYTF
TGTGCCTGGAGAGCCGGACAATATGATGGCTACACCTTC